This TCR beta chain was sequenced during a study of T cell changes during pregnancy in multiple sclerosis. Method: immunoSEQ multiplex PCR; TCRdb's copy keeps in-frame clones and lacks some. Among roughly 15,000 clones, 80% to 90% were seen once, and the ten largest hold about a fifth. The material was CD8+ T cells from peripheral blood mononuclear cells, obtained in the first trimester of pregnancy. The origin of this receptor is a female donor with multiple sclerosis, enrolled in a pregnancy study.

CDR3 residues: CASSPPGTGPYEQYF. CDR3 coding DNA: TGTGCCAGCAGCCCACCCGGGACAGGGCCCTACGAGCAGTACTTC. The chain links TRBV7-2 to TRBJ2-7; TRBD1 matches 9 bases. The CDR3 extends over 15 amino acids. Unmatched junction bases numbered 7, after V lost 5 bases and J lost 2 bases. CDR1 and CDR2 (germline): SGHTA, FQGNSA.